The entry below gives a single T cell receptor beta chain sequence along with its context. Its antigen is currently unknown. The CDR3 extends over 16 amino acids. Trimming cost V 5 bases and J 0 bases; bases outside gene matches: 5. The germline CDR1 and CDR2 sequences are MNHNY and SVGAGI (reference sequence). The source of the sample is a study of cytomegalovirus exposure and HLA in healthy donors. PCR primers comprised 60 Vbeta and 13 Jbeta primers. The table came from immunoSEQ multiplex PCR; TCRdb's copy has only in-frame clones and leaves some out. The sample gives 100,000 to 150,000 clones, 77% of which show up once; roughly 1% is in the top ten. Study results and caveats: A cluster of highly shared sequence variants was likely a sequencing artifact. Clonal expansion was found to be greater in HLA-associated TCR beta chains than in equally common others in a later analysis. Most TCR sequences were seen very rarely across donors, but some public TCRs occurred in many.

This rearrangement joins TRBV6-6 to TRBJ1-4, with 8 bases matching TRBD1. This sequence was found in a woman in her sixties in good health and CMV-seronegative. Specimen: PBMCs. The CDR3 spells CASSPGQGSTNEKLFF. DNA for the CDR3: TGTGCCAGCAGTCCCGGACAGGGATCAACTAATGAAAAACTGTTTTTT.